The following is a T cell receptor (beta chain) sequence with its context. Its antigen is unknown. The data belong to a study of T cell repertoires in aging, cancer and after chemotherapy. Study at large: About 8.8 million TCR reads were in the whole dataset.

Study-wide results and limits: Rebound thymic output was suggested by rising median generation probability during chemotherapy in each cancer cohort.

Peripheral blood genomic DNA, not sorted cells or RNA, was the template. Multiplex touch-down PCR with TRB-A/B primers amplified rearranged V-D-J TRB sequences. TCRdb reprocessed the multiplex PCR reads via MiXCR and lists one record per CDR3 protein. The table records thousands of distinct CDR3 sequences, approximately 30% of them present only once. J was trimmed by 3 bases and V by 1 base; bases with no gene match: 7. The length of the CDR3 is 17 residues. The germline CDR1 and CDR2 sequences are SGHKS and YYEKEE (reference sequence). The origin of this receptor is a human donor in good health. The chain has TRBV5-5 and TRBJ1-4; 9 bases align to TRBD1. Sequencing was performed on blood. The chain's CDR3 is CASSLIYRGRSNEKLFF. CDR3 nucleotides: TGTGCCAGCAGCTTGATTTACAGGGGGCGGTCTAATGAAAAACTGTTTTTT.